What follows are 16 T cell receptor beta chains derived from one specimen sequenced in a study of T cells in localized non-small cell lung cancer. TCRdb's table, derived via immunoSEQ multiplex PCR, lists solely in-frame clones and lacks some. The sample contains about 41,000 clones, around 83% of which appear only once. The sequences come from PBMCs, collected before any cancer treatment. The receptors were sampled from a man between 40 and 70 years old with stage II lung adenocarcinoma.

V usage is TRBV28 and J usage is TRBJ1-2; a weak D match, TRBD1 (6 bases). The ends were cut back, 5 bases at V and 12 bases at J, with 22 bases in the middle. Germline CDR1 reads MDHEN; CDR2 reads SYDVKM. CDR3 size: 14 residues. The CDR3 spells CASSRPGHAGGHTF. CDR3 bases: TGTGCCAGCAGTCGTCCGGGACATGCCGGCGGGCACACCTTC.

This clone has just a few counts. The chain employs TRBV19 and TRBJ2-1, with TRBD2 as a possible D gene (7 bases). The CDR3 contains 17 residues. The germline gives CDR1 LNHDA, CDR2 SQIVND (reference sequence). Trimming took 9 bases from V and 0 from J, leaving 21 bases between them. The CDR3 DNA reads as TGTGCCAGCCAAACCTCGCGGGGGACACCCTCCTACAATGAGCAGTTCTTC. It codes for CASQTSRGTPSYNEQFF.

A single count supports this clone. The J gene is TRBJ1-2, the V gene TRBV20-1; no definite D call. The CDR3 extends over 11 amino acids. CDR1 DFQATT and CDR2 SNEGSKA come from the germline V gene (reference sequence). V lost 2 bases to trimming and J lost 7 bases, with 8 bases between them. CDR3 bases: TGCAGTGCTAGATTAGGGAGTGGCTACACCTTC. Translation: CSARLGSGYTF.

Here the CDR3 reads CASSLAGEGNEQFF. In nucleotides, the CDR3 is TGTGCCAGCAGCTTAGCGGGAGAGGGCAATGAGCAGTTCTTC. V usage is TRBV7-3 and J usage is TRBJ2-1, with 7 positions matching TRBD2. In germline, CDR1 is SGHTA, CDR2 FQGTGA. V dropped 2 bases and J dropped 6; count of bases not matched to a gene: 4. The CDR3 contains 14 residues.

The gene calls are TRBV6-1 and TRBJ2-2, with 8 bases lining up with TRBD1. The junction had 10 bases not matched to a gene; V was cut back by 3 bases and J by 7 bases. Per the germline V gene, CDR1 is MNHNS and CDR2 is SASEGT. There are 16 residues in the CDR3. In DNA form, the CDR3 reads TGTGCCAGCAGTGATAGACAGGGGCCCCTCGGCGGGGAGCTGTTTTTT. It encodes CASSDRQGPLGGELFF.

V and J are TRBV5-1 and TRBJ2-1; TRBD2 is a possible D gene (5 bases). Trimming pared 1 base from V and 9 bases from J, leaving 11 bases between. Germline V gene data show CDR1 as SGHRS and CDR2 as YFSETQ. The CDR3 is 13 residues long. This chain's CDR3 is CASSLKGRGEQFF. Here the CDR3 DNA reads TGCGCCAGCAGCTTGAAGGGTCGGGGTGAGCAGTTCTTC. Complete variable domain (other parts from reference TRBV5-1 and TRBJ2-1): KAGVTQTPRYLIKTRGQQVTLSCSPISGHRSVSWYQQTPGQGLQFLFEYFSETQRNKGNFPGRFSGRQFSNSRSEMNVSTLELGDSALYLCASSLKGRGEQFFGPGTRLTVL.

This clone was picked up one time. The genes are TRBV25-1 and TRBJ1-1; maybe TRBD1 (5 bases). V lost 3 bases, J lost 1 base, and 18 bases lay in between. Germline-derived CDR1 and CDR2 are MGHDK and SYGVNS. This CDR3 contains 17 residues. The DNA for the CDR3 is TGTGCCAGCAGTGATTCCTTTCTAGGGGCGTCGAACACTGAAGCTTTCTTT. The encoded protein is CASSDSFLGASNTEAFF.

V is TRBV19 and J is TRBJ2-4; possibly TRBD1 for D (6 bases). V shed 7 bases and J shed 2 bases, with 27 bases lying between them. There are 19 residues in the CDR3. Germline V gene data show CDR1 as LNHDA and CDR2 as SQIVND (reference sequence). CDR3 in DNA: TGTGCCAGTAATAGTATAGTCCCAGACAGGCCTAGATCCAAAAACATTCAGTACTTC. Protein sequence: CASNSIVPDRPRSKNIQYF.

V is TRBV27 and J is TRBJ2-1, with D hard to call. Germline V gene lookup returns CDR1 MNHEY and CDR2 SMNVEV (reference sequence). V was trimmed by 3 bases and J by 5 bases, leaving 14 bases between them. The CDR3 extends over 15 amino acids. For the CDR3, the DNA is TGTGCCAGCAGTTTGCGGTTGAGTTTCAACAATGAGCAGTTCTTC. Protein sequence: CASSLRLSFNNEQFF.

V and J are TRBV7-8 and TRBJ2-5, with D perhaps being TRBD1 or TRBD2 (5 bases each). V was cut by 6 bases and J by 7 bases, with 9 bases left in between. CDR3 length: 11 amino acids. The V gene's germline CDR1 is SGHVS and CDR2 FQNEAQ. The CDR3 region is CASSPGATQYF. Written as DNA, the CDR3 is TGTGCCAGCAGTCCCGGGGCGACCCAGTACTTC.

Note on this clone: The germline gene is not matched at one end of the junction; a read error may be the cause. The V call is TRBV14, the J call TRBJ1-4, with TRBD1 matching 8 bases. In germline, CDR1 is SGHDN, CDR2 FVKESK. This CDR3 comprises 17 residues. The CDR3 sequence: CTSSHRQGTSTNEKLFF. In nucleotides, the CDR3 is TGTACCAGCAGCCACCGACAGGGGACTTCAACTAATGAAAAACTGTTTTTT.

The rearrangement joins TRBV6-9 to TRBJ2-7; 7 nucleotides line up with TRBD1. V was pared by 8 bases and J by 3 bases, with 7 bases of the junction left unmatched. The CDR3 consists of 13 residues. Looked up from germline, CDR1 is MNHGY and CDR2 is SVAAGI. The CDR3 nucleotides are TGTGCCAGCCCGGACAGGACAAACTACGAGCAGTACTTC. Its protein is CASPDRTNYEQYF.

J is TRBJ1-2 and V is TRBV28; the D gene is possibly TRBD1 (6 bases). V gave up 2 bases and J gave up 14 bases, with 15 bases separating them. Germline V CDR1 and CDR2: MDHEN, SYDVKM. The CDR3 has 12 residues. CDR3 sequence (DNA): TGTGCCAGCAGTTTACTCCAGGGGTCAAAGACCTTC. Translating it yields CASSLLQGSKTF.

This chain uses TRBV6-5 with TRBJ2-5; D not resolved. CDR1 and CDR2 from the germline V gene are MNHEY and SVGAGI. The CDR3 covers 13 residues. Deletions cut 2 bases from V and 5 bases from J, with 9 bases between. The CDR3 DNA sequence: TGTGCCAGCAGTTACCGGGCCCCGGAGACCCAGTACTTC. This translates into CASSYRAPETQYF.

The rearrangement joins TRBV20-1 to TRBJ2-7; D gene uncertain. CDR1 is DFQATT, CDR2 SNEGSKA, per germline (reference sequence). CDR3 length equals 11 residues. Between the trimmed V and J ends, which lost 1 base and 3 bases, there was a span of 4 bases. The CDR3 loop reads CSARAVYEQYF. DNA of the CDR3: TGCAGTGCTAGAGCGGTCTACGAGCAGTACTTC.

J is TRBJ2-5 and V is TRBV9; 8 bases agree with TRBD2. The CDR3 is 16 amino acids. CDR1 and CDR2 (germline): SGDLS, YYNGEE. V lost 0 bases and J lost 4; bases outside the gene matches: 8. CDR3 sequence reads: CASSVDGRVSAETQYF. In DNA form, the CDR3 reads TGTGCCAGCAGCGTAGACGGGAGGGTTTCGGCAGAGACCCAGTACTTC.